This TCR beta chain was captured by sequencing in a study of shared clonotypes between healthy human individuals. The germline V gene encodes CDR1 SGHTA and CDR2 FQGTGA. V trimming: 4 bases; J trimming: 1 base; junction bases outside the gene matches: 6. This CDR3 region has 16 residues. Sequencing used immunoSEQ multiplex PCR; TCRdb keeps in-frame clones, though not all of them. The sample comprises approximately 1.5 million clones, around 98% of which are singletons, and approximately 0.45% rests with the top ten. The V and J genes are TRBV7-3 and TRBJ2-1, with 8 bases identical to TRBD1. Specimen: naive CD4+ T cells sorted from blood. Subset here: CD45RA+ positively selected. This sequence was found in a man younger than 40 in good health. CDR3 nucleotide sequence: TGTGCCAGCAGCTCCCAGGGGGCGCCGTCCTACAATGAGCAGTTCTTC. This sequence encodes CASSSQGAPSYNEQFF.